This record looks at one T cell receptor beta chain sequence and its context. Its target is not known. The CDR3 sequence is 16 residues long. Per the germline V gene, CDR1 is LNHDA and CDR2 is SQIVND (reference sequence). The germline V and J ends were trimmed by 9 bases and 6 bases, with 24 bases remaining between them. The sample belongs to a study of vaccination and CD4 T cells after COVID-19. Stated treatment: roughly 11-day PBMC culture with coronavirus spike peptide pools or control peptides (ViraFEST assay). During the years 2011-2018, before the COVID-19 pandemic, the unexposed donor's CD4+ T cells were collected. An Oncomine TCR Beta short-read assay was used to sequence the DNA from cultured CD4+ T cells. TCRdb used MiXCR to reprocess the PCR reads, holding one entry per CDR3 protein. The sample has 6,500 to 7,000 distinct CDR3 sequences; about two thirds are singletons.

The chain combines TRBV19 with TRBJ1-5; D may be TRBD1 (6 bases). Sequencing was carried out using CD4+ T cells from blood, cultured in vitro. This TCR came from a human donor in good health. The CDR3 region is CASSHRGAIVGQPQHF. In DNA form, the CDR3 reads TGTGCCAGCAGTCATAGGGGGGCGATCGTGGGTCAGCCCCAGCATTTT.